This is a list of T cell receptor beta chains from one sample in a study of vaccination effects on CD4 cells after COVID-19. Using immunoSEQ multiplex PCR, the repertoire was profiled, and TCRdb retains in-frame clones only, with some absent. Of under 85,000 clones listed, roughly 73% are singletons. These TCRs' antigens remain unknown. Source: CD4+ T cells from PBMCs cultured with HCoV-OC43 spike peptides, taken after COVID-19 vaccination. The source of these receptors is a human donor who received a COVID-19 vaccine. CDR3s include the opening cysteine and the closing phenylalanine or tryptophan. A D gene is named only where the DNA matches it firmly. Size is omitted from some rows. Given values are once, few, many or a class for expanded clones.

d_call j_call v_call clone_size cdr3_nt cdr3_aa
. TRBJ1-1 TRBV6-5 . TGTGCCACAGCTGTGGGCCGACTCTCGAACACTGAAGCTTTCTTT CATAVGRLSNTEAFF
TRBD1 TRBJ2-1 TRBV7-2 once TGTGCCAGCAGCGGACAGGGTTCGGACAATGAGCAGTTCTTC CASSGQGSDNEQFF
. TRBJ2-5 TRBV5-1 . TGCGCCAGCAGCTTGGGCGGACAGCAAGGGGAGACCCAGTACTTC CASSLGGQQGETQYF
. TRBJ1-1 TRBV6-6 . TGTGCCAGCAGCATCCGGGACAACACTGAAGCTTTCTTT CASSIRDNTEAFF
. TRBJ2-4 TRBV7-2 . TGTGCCAGCAGCTTAGCGGTCCTAGCCAAAAACATTCAGTACTTC CASSLAVLAKNIQYF
TRBD2 TRBJ2-5 TRBV5-1 . TGCGCCAGCAGCTTGTGGACTAGCGACTCGGAGACCCAGTACTTC CASSLWTSDSETQYF
. TRBJ1-2 TRBV5-5 . TGTGCCAGCAGCTTGGGACTTAACTATGGCTACACCTTC CASSLGLNYGYTF
TRBD2 TRBJ2-3 TRBV6-5 once TGTGCCAGCACCGGTGCGGGGGGCAGCACAGATACGCAGTATTTT CASTGAGGSTDTQYF
. TRBJ2-5 TRBV10-3 . TGTGCCATCAGCGCCAACAACGGGGAGACCCAGTACTTC CAISANNGETQYF
. TRBJ2-1 TRBV7-2 . TGTGCCAGCAGCTTAGTGGGGGGGCCTTACAATGAGCAGTTCTTC CASSLVGGPYNEQFF
. TRBJ1-1 TRBV19 . TGTGCCAGTAGCGGACAGTTGAACACTGAAGCTTTCTTT CASSGQLNTEAFF
TRBD1 TRBJ1-6 TRBV5-1 few TGCGCCAGCAGCCCGGACAGGGGGTTAGGTTCACCCCTCCACTTT CASSPDRGLGSPLHF
TRBD1 TRBJ1-1 TRBV19 . TGTGCCAGTAGCGACAGGGGGCAGGGTGAAGCTTTCTTT CASSDRGQGEAFF
. TRBJ2-1 TRBV19 . TGTGCCAGTAGTCCGTGGCCAAAGAGCTCCTACAATGAGCAGTTCTTC CASSPWPKSSYNEQFF
TRBD1 TRBJ2-3 TRBV6-4 . TGTGCCAGCAGTGACCGAACAGGGGGCACGGATACGCAGTATTTT CASSDRTGGTDTQYF
. TRBJ2-3 TRBV10-3 . TGTGCCATCGCCCAGAACACAGATACGCAGTATTTT CAIAQNTDTQYF